This T cell receptor beta chain was sequenced for a study of blood T cell repertoires in COVID-19. Across the study: COVID-19 samples collected from the United States, Italy and Spain covered acute and convalescent phases. From T cells, B-cell-depleted T cells, or PBMCs came the material, which was cDNA or gDNA.

Per the original data handling: How many nucleated cells were present was estimated from reference gene primer amplification. TCRdb keeps only in-frame clones here, not all; method: immunoSEQ multiplex PCR. The D gene and trimming were derived from the DNA, and the V and J assignments and clone size from that table. This table has about 78,000 clones, roughly 84% appearing once. The germline V and J ends were trimmed by 1 base and 4 bases, with 4 bases remaining between them. The length of the CDR3 is 11 residues. Germline V lookup: CDR1 SQVTM, CDR2 ANQGSEA. The receptor comes from a man between 45 and 60 years old with acute or convalescent COVID-19. The sample taken for sequencing was peripheral blood. The J gene is TRBJ1-1, the V gene TRBV29-1; unclear D gene. CDR3 bases: TGCAGCGTTGAAGGCGGCACTGAAGCTTTCTTT. Protein: CSVEGGTEAFF.